The TCR beta chain described here comes from a study of blood T cell repertoires in COVID-19. Study-level background: COVID-19 samples collected from the United States, Italy and Spain covered acute and convalescent phases.

The protocol was immunoSEQ multiplex PCR, while the TCRdb copy is restricted to in-frame clones and leaves out a portion. The data show 45,000 to 55,000 clones, roughly 83% seen once. Input material: peripheral blood. The TCR sequence derives from a woman older than 75 with acute or convalescent COVID-19.

Here the CDR3 DNA reads TGTGCCAGCAGCCACGAGGGCAAGGGCCGGGTTACGCAGTATTTT. This gives the protein CASSHEGKGRVTQYF. The J gene is TRBJ2-3, the V gene TRBV7-8; possibly TRBD2 for D (5 bases). Trimming shortened V by 5 bases and J by 8 bases, and 20 bases separated the two germline ends. The CDR3 extends over 15 amino acids. Germline V lookup: CDR1 SGHVS, CDR2 FQNEAQ.